The T cell receptor beta chain under discussion was sequenced for a study of molecular identifiers for immune sequencing clone quantification. This CDR3 is 15 amino acids long. The germline CDR1 and CDR2 sequences are LNHNV and YYDKDF (reference sequence). V was clipped by 0 bases and J by 6 bases, with 12 bases between them. Sorting selected naive CD8 T cells with a CD8+CD4-CCR7+CD45RA+ phenotype. This clonotype is medium-sized. For bulk TCR libraries, previously described methods and listed TCR primers were used. TCRdb passed the PCR reads through MiXCR, listing each CDR3 protein once. The table records about 6,100 distinct CDR3 sequences, about 16% of them present only once.

The sequencing input was naive CD8+ T cells from blood, with Jurkat cell RNA spiked in. This sample's subset: FACS-sorted CD8+CD4-CCR7+CD45RA+ naive T cells. This sequence joins TRBV15 and TRBJ1-5; D is unresolved. The sequence was obtained from a human donor in good health. Some libraries in this study had Jurkat cell RNA spiked in. CDR3 nucleotides: TGTGCCACCAGCAGAGATCTGGGTGTGGGTCAGCCCCAGCATTTT. Translation: CATSRDLGVGQPQHF.